This T cell receptor beta chain was observed in a study of T-cell reconstitution after alpha-beta-depleted transplantation in children. Deletions cut 2 bases from V and 7 bases from J, with 26 bases between. This CDR3 has 17 residues. Germline V gives CDR1 DFQATT, CDR2 SNEGSKA (reference sequence). Unique molecular identifiers were incorporated into the prepared TCRbeta library. TCRdb fed the PCR reads into MiXCR, producing one record per CDR3 protein. There are approximately 82,000 distinct CDR3 sequences in the sample; 15% to 19% occur only once, and less than 20% lies in the top ten. The source is a male patient between 2 and 15 years old who had a stem cell transplant for acute lymphoblastic leukemia, so the T cells may come from the graft donor. The starting material was PBMCs, mostly from graft donor cells, obtained 180 days after TCRalphabeta/CD19-depleted stem cell transplant. J is TRBJ2-5 and V is TRBV20-1; perhaps TRBD1 as D (7 bases). Written as DNA, the CDR3 is TGCAGTGCTAGAAAAACCGGGACAGTCCTTGGGGGAGGGACCCAGTACTTC. Amino acids: CSARKTGTVLGGGTQYF.